This T cell receptor beta chain was obtained from a study of shared clonotypes between healthy human individuals. On the study more broadly: With ages of 18 to 49, the donors were two women and three men.

As concerns this clone: Its antigen is still unknown. The same CDR3 arises from other DNA sequences in this sample as well.

General observations from the study: The sharing of 5% to 6.5% of naive CD4 clonotypes was seen across a handful of donors. Expectations were that clonotype sharing among donors would be affected by sequencing depth.

The data were produced by immunoSEQ multiplex PCR, yet TCRdb's version contains in-frame clones alone and is incomplete. This table holds about 2.1 million clones, just under 95% found once. Naivety among CD8 cells was defined by CD45RO negativity and positive CCR7 selection, thereby excluding terminally differentiated effector memory CD45RA+ cells. What was sequenced was naive CD8+ T cells from PBMCs. This sequence was found in a man aged 18 to 35 in good health. Some clones in this sample may be carry-over from other donors' samples.

Here the CDR3 DNA reads TGTGCCAGCAGTTTACTAGCGGACACCGGGGAGCTGTTTTTT. Its translation is CASSLLADTGELFF. The chain employs TRBV27 and TRBJ2-2, with 7 bases fitting TRBD2. The CDR3 is 14 amino acids. Germline V gene data show CDR1 as MNHEY and CDR2 as SMNVEV (reference sequence). With V trimmed by 2 bases and J by 3 bases, 0 bases remained unmatched.